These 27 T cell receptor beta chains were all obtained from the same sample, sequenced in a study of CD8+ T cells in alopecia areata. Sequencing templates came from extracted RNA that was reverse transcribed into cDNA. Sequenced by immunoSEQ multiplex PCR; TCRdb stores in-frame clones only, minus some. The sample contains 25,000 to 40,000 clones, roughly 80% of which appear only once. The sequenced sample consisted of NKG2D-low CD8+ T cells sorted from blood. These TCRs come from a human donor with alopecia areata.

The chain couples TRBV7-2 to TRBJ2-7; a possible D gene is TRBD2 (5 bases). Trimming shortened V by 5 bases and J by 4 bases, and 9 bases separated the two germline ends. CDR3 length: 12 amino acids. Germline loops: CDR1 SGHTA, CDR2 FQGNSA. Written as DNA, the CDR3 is TGTGCCAGCAGCCAGGACTTATACGAGCAGTACTTC. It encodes CASSQDLYEQYF.

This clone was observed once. The CDR3 nucleotides read TGTGCCAGCAGCCCCAACTTTGGCAGTACCAACTATGGCTACACCTTC. This codes for CASSPNFGSTNYGYTF. The rearrangement joins TRBV7-6 to TRBJ1-2, with D hard to call. Germline V gene sequence: CDR1 SGHVS, CDR2 FNYEAQ. CDR3 length equals 16 residues. V lost 5 bases to trimming and J lost 2 bases, with 18 bases between them.

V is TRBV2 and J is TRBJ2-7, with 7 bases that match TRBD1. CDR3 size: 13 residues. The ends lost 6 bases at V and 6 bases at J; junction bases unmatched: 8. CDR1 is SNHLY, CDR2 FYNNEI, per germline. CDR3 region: CASRGTGAAEQYF. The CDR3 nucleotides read TGTGCCAGCAGGGGAACAGGGGCGGCCGAGCAGTACTTC.

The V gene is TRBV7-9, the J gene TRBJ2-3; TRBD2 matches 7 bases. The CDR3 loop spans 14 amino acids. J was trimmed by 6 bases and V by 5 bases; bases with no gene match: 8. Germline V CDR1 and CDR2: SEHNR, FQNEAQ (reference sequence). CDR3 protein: CASSLLADLDTQYF. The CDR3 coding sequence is TGTGCCAGCAGCCTGCTAGCGGACCTTGATACGCAGTATTTT.

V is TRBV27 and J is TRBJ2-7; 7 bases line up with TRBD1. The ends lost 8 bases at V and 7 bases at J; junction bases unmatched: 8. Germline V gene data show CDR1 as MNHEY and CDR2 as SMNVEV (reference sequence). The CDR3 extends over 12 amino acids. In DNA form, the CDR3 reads TGTGCCAGCTGGAAACAGGGGATAGAGCAGTACTTC. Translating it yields CASWKQGIEQYF.

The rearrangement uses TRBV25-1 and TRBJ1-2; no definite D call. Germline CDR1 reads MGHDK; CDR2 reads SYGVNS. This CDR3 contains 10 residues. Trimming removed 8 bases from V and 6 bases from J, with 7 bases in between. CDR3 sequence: CASLEDGYTF. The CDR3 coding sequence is TGTGCCAGCCTCGAAGATGGCTACACCTTC.

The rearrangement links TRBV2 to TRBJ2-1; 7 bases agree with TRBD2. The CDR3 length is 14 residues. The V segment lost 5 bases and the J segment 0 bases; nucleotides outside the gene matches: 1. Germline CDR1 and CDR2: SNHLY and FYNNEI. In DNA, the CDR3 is TGTGCCAGCAGTAGCGGGATCTCCTACAATGAGCAGTTCTTC. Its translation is CASSSGISYNEQFF. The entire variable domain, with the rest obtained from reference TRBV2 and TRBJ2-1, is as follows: EPEVTQTPSHQVTQMGQEVILRCVPISNHLYFYWYRQILGQKVEFLVSFYNNEISEKSEIFDDQFSVERPDGSNFTLKIRSTKLEDSAMYFCASSSGISYNEQFFGPGTRLTVL.

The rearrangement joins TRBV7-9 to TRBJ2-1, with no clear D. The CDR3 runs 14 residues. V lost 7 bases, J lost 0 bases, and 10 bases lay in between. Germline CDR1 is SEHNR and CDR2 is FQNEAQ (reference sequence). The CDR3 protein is CASTTGYSYNEQFF. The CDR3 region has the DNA TGTGCCAGCACTACCGGATACTCCTACAATGAGCAGTTCTTC.

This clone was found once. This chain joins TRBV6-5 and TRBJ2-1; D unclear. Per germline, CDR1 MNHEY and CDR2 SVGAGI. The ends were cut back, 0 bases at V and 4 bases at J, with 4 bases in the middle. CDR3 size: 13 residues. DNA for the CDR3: TGTGCCAGCAGTTACTCATTATACAATGAGCAGTTCTTC. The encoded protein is CASSYSLYNEQFF.

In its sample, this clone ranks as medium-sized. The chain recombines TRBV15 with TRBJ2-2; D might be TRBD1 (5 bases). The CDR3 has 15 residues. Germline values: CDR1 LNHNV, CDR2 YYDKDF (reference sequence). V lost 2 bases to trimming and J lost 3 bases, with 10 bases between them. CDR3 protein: CATSRSGLDTGELFF. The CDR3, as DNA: TGTGCCACCAGCAGATCAGGGCTAGACACCGGGGAGCTGTTTTTT.

CDR3 DNA: TGCAGCGTTAAGACTAGCGCCTCCTACGAGCAGTACTTC. Amino acid sequence: CSVKTSASYEQYF. The chain couples TRBV29-1 to TRBJ2-7; 8 nucleotides align to TRBD2. CDR1 is SQVTM, CDR2 ANQGSEA, per germline. The junction had 3 bases not matched to a gene; V was cut back by 5 bases and J by 0 bases. This CDR3 comprises 13 residues.

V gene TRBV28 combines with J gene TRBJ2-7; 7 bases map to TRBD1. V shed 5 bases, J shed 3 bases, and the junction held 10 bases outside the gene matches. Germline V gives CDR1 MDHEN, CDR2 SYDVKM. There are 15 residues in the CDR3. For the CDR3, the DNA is TGTGCCAGCAGTCAGACCGGGACAGAGCACTACGAGCAGTACTTC. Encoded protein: CASSQTGTEHYEQYF.

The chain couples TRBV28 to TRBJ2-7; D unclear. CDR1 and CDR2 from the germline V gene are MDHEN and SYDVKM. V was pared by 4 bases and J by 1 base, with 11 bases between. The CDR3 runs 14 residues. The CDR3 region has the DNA TGTGCCAGCAGTTGGCGAGGACGGTCCTACGAGCAGTACTTC. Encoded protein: CASSWRGRSYEQYF.

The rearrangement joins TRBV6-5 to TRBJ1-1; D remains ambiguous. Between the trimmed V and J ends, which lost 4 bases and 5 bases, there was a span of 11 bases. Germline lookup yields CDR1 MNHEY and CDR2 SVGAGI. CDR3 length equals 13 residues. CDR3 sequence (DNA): TGTGCCAGCAGTTGGACGGGAGGGACTGAAGCTTTCTTT. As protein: CASSWTGGTEAFF.

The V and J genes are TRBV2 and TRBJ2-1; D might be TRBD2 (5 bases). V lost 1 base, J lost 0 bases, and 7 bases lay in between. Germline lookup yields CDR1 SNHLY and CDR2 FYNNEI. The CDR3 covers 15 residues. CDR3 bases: TGTGCCAGCAGTGAAGTAACTAGCTCCTACAATGAGCAGTTCTTC. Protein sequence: CASSEVTSSYNEQFF. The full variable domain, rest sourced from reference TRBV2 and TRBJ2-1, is EPEVTQTPSHQVTQMGQEVILRCVPISNHLYFYWYRQILGQKVEFLVSFYNNEISEKSEIFDDQFSVERPDGSNFTLKIRSTKLEDSAMYFCASSEVTSSYNEQFFGPGTRLTVL.

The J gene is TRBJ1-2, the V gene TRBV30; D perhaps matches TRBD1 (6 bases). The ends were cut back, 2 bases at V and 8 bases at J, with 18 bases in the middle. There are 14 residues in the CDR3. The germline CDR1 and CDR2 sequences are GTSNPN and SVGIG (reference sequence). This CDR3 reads CAWSPPWGAWGYTF. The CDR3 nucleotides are TGTGCCTGGAGTCCACCCTGGGGGGCCTGGGGCTACACCTTC.

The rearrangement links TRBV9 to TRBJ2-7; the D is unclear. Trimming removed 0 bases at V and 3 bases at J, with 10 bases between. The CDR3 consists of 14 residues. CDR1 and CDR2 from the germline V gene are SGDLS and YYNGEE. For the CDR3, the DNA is TGTGCCAGCAGCGTAGAATTTAGGAGCTACGAGCAGTACTTC. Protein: CASSVEFRSYEQYF.

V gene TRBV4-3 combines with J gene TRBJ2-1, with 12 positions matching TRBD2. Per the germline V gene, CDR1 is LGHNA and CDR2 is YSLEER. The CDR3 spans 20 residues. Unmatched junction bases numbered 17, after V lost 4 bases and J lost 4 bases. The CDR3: CASSLASLASGGARYNEQFF. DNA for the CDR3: TGCGCCAGCAGCCTAGCATCGCTGGCTAGCGGGGGGGCCCGTTACAATGAGCAGTTCTTC.

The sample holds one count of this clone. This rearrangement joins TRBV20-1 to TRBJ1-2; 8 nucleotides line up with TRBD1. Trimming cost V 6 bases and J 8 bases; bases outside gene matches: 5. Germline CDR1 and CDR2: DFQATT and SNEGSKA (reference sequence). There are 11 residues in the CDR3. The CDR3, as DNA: TGCAGTGCAGGGACAGGTTCCGGCTACACCTTC. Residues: CSAGTGSGYTF.

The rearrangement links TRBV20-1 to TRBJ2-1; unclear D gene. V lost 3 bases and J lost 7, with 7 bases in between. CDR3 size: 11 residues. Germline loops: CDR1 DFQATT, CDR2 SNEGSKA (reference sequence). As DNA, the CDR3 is TGCAGTGCTAGTCCCGAAAATGAGCAGTTCTTC. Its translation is CSASPENEQFF.

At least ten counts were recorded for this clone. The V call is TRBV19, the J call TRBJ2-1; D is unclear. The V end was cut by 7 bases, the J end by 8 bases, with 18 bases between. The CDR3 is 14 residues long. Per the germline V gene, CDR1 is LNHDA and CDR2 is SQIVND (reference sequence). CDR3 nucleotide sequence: TGTGCCAGTAACGGGCCGTCGGTGAGTGATGAGCAGTTCTTC. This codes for CASNGPSVSDEQFF.

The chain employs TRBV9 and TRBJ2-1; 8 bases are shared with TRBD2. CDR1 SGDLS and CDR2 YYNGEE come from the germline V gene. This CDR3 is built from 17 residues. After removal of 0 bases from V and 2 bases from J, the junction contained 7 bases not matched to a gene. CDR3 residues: CASSVVAGGGPYNEQFF. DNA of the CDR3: TGTGCCAGCAGCGTAGTTGCGGGAGGTGGCCCCTACAATGAGCAGTTCTTC.

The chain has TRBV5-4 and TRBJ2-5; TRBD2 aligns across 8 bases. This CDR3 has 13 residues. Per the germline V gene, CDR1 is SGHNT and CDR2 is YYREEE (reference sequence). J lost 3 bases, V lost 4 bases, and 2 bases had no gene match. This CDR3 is CASSPTSEETQYF. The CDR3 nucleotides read TGTGCCAGCAGCCCGACTAGCGAAGAGACCCAGTACTTC. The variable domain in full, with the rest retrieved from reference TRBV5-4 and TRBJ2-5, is ETGVTQSPTHLIKTRGQQVTLRCSSQSGHNTVSWYQQALGQGPQFIFQYYREEENGRGNFPPRFSGLQFPNYSSELNVNALELDDSALYLCASSPTSEETQYFGPGTRLLVL.

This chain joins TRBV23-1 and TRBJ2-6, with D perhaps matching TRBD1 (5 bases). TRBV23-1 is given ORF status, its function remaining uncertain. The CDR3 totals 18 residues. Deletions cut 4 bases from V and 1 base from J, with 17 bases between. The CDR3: CASSPVQGSLSGANVLTF. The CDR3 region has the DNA TGCGCCAGCAGTCCTGTTCAGGGTTCCCTTTCTGGGGCCAACGTCCTGACTTTC.

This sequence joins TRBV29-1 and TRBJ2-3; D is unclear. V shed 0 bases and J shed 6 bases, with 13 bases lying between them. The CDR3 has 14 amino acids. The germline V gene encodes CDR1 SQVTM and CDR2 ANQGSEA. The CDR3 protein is CSVEDGPRWDTQYF. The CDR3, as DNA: TGCAGCGTTGAAGACGGACCGAGGTGGGATACGCAGTATTTT.

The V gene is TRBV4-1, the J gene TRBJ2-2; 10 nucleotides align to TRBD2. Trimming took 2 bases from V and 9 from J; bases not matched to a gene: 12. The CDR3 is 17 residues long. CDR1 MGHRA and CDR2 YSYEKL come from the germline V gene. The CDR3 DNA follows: TGCGCCAGCAGCCAAAGCTCTGGACTAGCGGCGAACCGGGAGCTGTTTTTT. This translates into CASSQSSGLAANRELFF.

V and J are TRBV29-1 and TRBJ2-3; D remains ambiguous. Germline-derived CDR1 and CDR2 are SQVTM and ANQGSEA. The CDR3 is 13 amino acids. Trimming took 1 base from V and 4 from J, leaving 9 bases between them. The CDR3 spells CSVEVGFADTQYF. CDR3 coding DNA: TGCAGCGTTGAAGTAGGGTTTGCAGATACGCAGTATTTT.